Listed below are T cell receptor beta chains from one sample, sequenced in a study of blood T cell repertoires in COVID-19. Measured with immunoSEQ multiplex PCR; TCRdb has only the in-frame clones, and not every one. The profile covers more than 120,000 clones, with 84% appearing a single time and roughly 4.5% taken by the ten largest. The specimen sequenced was peripheral blood. These receptors all come from a human donor in a cohort sampled during active COVID-19. Each CDR3 is given with its conserved first and last residue. A D gene is named only where the DNA matches it firmly. Clone size is not always given. Where it is, it says once, few, many or a class for expanded clones.

>-|-|TRBV9|TRBJ1-3
CASSVEEVGNTIYF
TGTGCCAGCAGCGTAGAGGAGGTGGGAAACACCATATATTTT
>-|-|TRBV6-6|TRBJ2-2
CASSYSILGATGELFF
TGTGCCAGCAGTTACTCGATCTTAGGGGCCACCGGGGAGCTGTTTTTT
>TRBD2|-|TRBV11-3|TRBJ2-5
CASSAGGQGQETQYF
TGTGCCAGCAGCGCGGGAGGGCAGGGCCAAGAGACCCAGTACTTC
>-|-|TRBV28|TRBJ1-5
CASSSGFGHQNQPQHF
TGTGCCAGCAGTTCCGGGTTTGGACACCAGAATCAGCCCCAGCATTTT
>-|-|TRBV2|TRBJ1-2
CASSVNGGTSSGYTF
TGTGCCAGCAGTGTAAACGGCGGGACTAGCTCTGGCTACACCTTC
>TRBD1|once|TRBV7-8|TRBJ2-3
CASSLTPGQETSTDTQYF
TGTGCCAGCAGCTTAACCCCCGGACAGGAAACTAGCACAGATACGCAGTATTTT
>TRBD1|once|TRBV5-1|TRBJ2-2
CASSVRDRRRPGELFF
TGCGCCAGCAGCGTCCGGGACAGAAGAAGGCCCGGGGAGCTGTTTTTT
>-|few|TRBV5-1|TRBJ1-2
CASSLAGGNGYTF
TGCGCCAGCAGCTTGGCCGGGGGGAATGGCTACACCTTC
>TRBD2|-|TRBV6-5|TRBJ2-3
CASRAGTRETDTQYF
TGTGCCAGCAGAGCCGGGACTAGGGAGACAGATACGCAGTATTTT
>-|-|TRBV6-1|TRBJ2-5
CASSEGQGQNQYF
TGTGCCAGCAGTGAAGGGCAGGGCCAAAACCAGTACTTC
>TRBD2|-|TRBV5-1|TRBJ2-5
CASSRGLAGAREETQYF
TGCGCCAGCAGCCGGGGACTAGCGGGGGCCAGGGAAGAGACCCAGTACTTC
>-|-|TRBV6-5|TRBJ1-3
CASSYHGGTGNTIYF
TGTGCCAGCAGTTACCACGGGGGTACAGGAAACACCATATATTTT
>TRBD1|-|TRBV6-6|TRBJ2-1
CASMDRVVNEQFF
TGTGCCAGCATGGACAGGGTCGTCAATGAGCAGTTCTTC
>-|-|TRBV2|TRBJ1-5
CASSQGSNQPQHF
TGTGCCAGCAGTCAGGGGTCCAATCAGCCCCAGCATTTT
>TRBD1|-|TRBV6-6|TRBJ1-4
CATATTTGPTIEKLFF
TGTGCCACTGCCACCACGACAGGGCCCACTATCGAAAAACTGTTTTTT
>TRBD2|-|TRBV5-6|TRBJ2-1
CASSLGLAGIGYNEQFF
TGTGCCAGCAGCTTGGGACTAGCGGGAATAGGGTACAATGAGCAGTTCTTC
>TRBD1|few|TRBV19|TRBJ1-5
CASNAPGTGGSQPQHF
TGTGCCAGTAACGCCCCCGGGACAGGGGGGAGTCAGCCCCAGCATTTT
>-|-|TRBV12-3/TRBV12-4|TRBJ1-2
CASSFGPSFTF
TGTGCCAGCAGTTTTGGGCCGTCCTTCACCTTC
>TRBD1|-|TRBV28|TRBJ1-1
CASSRPGQEGAFF
TGTGCCAGCAGCCGTCCGGGACAGGAGGGGGCTTTCTTT
>TRBD1|-|TRBV19|TRBJ2-7
CASSTFGTGRAYEQYF
TGTGCCAGTAGTACCTTCGGGACAGGACGGGCCTACGAGCAGTACTTC
>-|once|TRBV2|TRBJ2-3
CASKASGTDTQYF
TGTGCCAGCAAGGCTAGCGGCACAGATACGCAGTATTTT
>-|-|TRBV5-4|TRBJ1-1
CASSPRVQGEAFF
TGTGCCAGCAGCCCGAGGGTTCAGGGGGAAGCTTTCTTT
>-|few|TRBV2|TRBJ1-5
CASSLGGQPQHF
TGTGCCAGCAGTTTAGGGGGTCAGCCCCAGCATTTT
>TRBD2|-|TRBV9|TRBJ2-2
CASSVVLAANTGELFF
TGTGCCAGCAGCGTAGTACTAGCGGCGAACACCGGGGAGCTGTTTTTT
>TRBD1|-|TRBV6-1|TRBJ1-1
CASSERDSDNTEAFF
TGTGCCAGCAGTGAAAGGGACAGCGATAACACTGAAGCTTTCTTT
>TRBD1|few|TRBV2|TRBJ1-6
CATKTDRGVNSPLHF
TGTGCCACCAAAACAGACAGGGGAGTTAATTCACCCCTCCACTTT
>-|-|TRBV2|TRBJ1-6
CASSIMQVGLNSPLHF
TGTGCCAGCAGTATTATGCAGGTCGGATTAAATTCACCCCTCCACTTT
>-|-|TRBV30|TRBJ1-3
CAWSPGVGNTIYF
TGTGCCTGGAGCCCAGGGGTTGGAAACACCATATATTTT
>TRBD2|-|TRBV5-1|TRBJ2-3
CASSMTSGAIDTQYF
TGCGCCAGCAGCATGACTAGCGGGGCTATAGATACGCAGTATTTT
>-|once|TRBV9|TRBJ1-4
CASSGGGPALLNEKLFF
TGTGCCAGCAGCGGGGGGGGTCCAGCACTACTCAATGAAAAACTGTTTTTT
>TRBD1|few|TRBV7-2|TRBJ1-5
CASSRGTGENQPQHF
TGTGCCAGCAGCCGCGGGACAGGGGAAAATCAGCCCCAGCATTTT
>TRBD2|few|TRBV3-1/TRBV3-2|TRBJ2-1
CASRVSGSSYNEQFF
TGTGCCAGCAGAGTTAGCGGGAGCTCCTACAATGAGCAGTTCTTC
>-|-|TRBV7-6|TRBJ2-5
CASSLAFAGQETQYF
TGTGCCAGCAGCTTAGCGTTTGCGGGGCAAGAGACCCAGTACTTC
>TRBD1|-|TRBV5-1|TRBJ2-3
CASSVSTGVDTQYF
TGCGCCAGCAGCGTATCGACAGGGGTAGATACGCAGTATTTT
>-|-|TRBV14|TRBJ2-3
CASSQDLTAGSTDTQYF
TGTGCCAGCAGCCAAGATCTGACAGCGGGCAGCACAGATACGCAGTATTTT
>TRBD2|-|TRBV12-5|TRBJ2-5
CASGFRLAGGETQYF
TGTGCTAGTGGTTTCCGACTAGCGGGAGGGGAGACCCAGTACTTC
>TRBD1|few|TRBV5-1|TRBJ2-7
CASSLGPGTASYEQYF
TGCGCCAGCAGCTTGGGGCCTGGGACAGCTTCCTACGAGCAGTACTTC
>-|-|TRBV9|TRBJ1-1
CASSVMARGGGTEAFF
TGTGCCAGCAGCGTAATGGCTCGAGGGGGAGGGACTGAAGCTTTCTTT
>TRBD2|-|TRBV5-1|TRBJ2-3
CASKYLAGATDTQYF
TGCGCCAGCAAGTATCTAGCGGGGGCCACAGATACGCAGTATTTT
>-|-|TRBV6-2/TRBV6-3|TRBJ1-1
CASSPGTYTEAFF
TGTGCCAGCAGCCCTGGGACATACACTGAAGCTTTCTTT
>-|-|TRBV4-2|TRBJ2-1
CASSQEGAALYNEQFF
TGTGCCAGCAGCCAAGAAGGCGCGGCTCTATACAATGAGCAGTTCTTC
>-|-|TRBV18|TRBJ2-3
CASSPPGGGQDTQYF
TGTGCCAGCTCACCACCTGGCGGGGGACAAGATACGCAGTATTTT
>TRBD1|-|TRBV2|TRBJ1-5
CASSGQGGNQPQHF
TGTGCCAGCAGTGGACAGGGGGGCAATCAGCCCCAGCATTTT
>-|-|TRBV9|TRBJ1-6
CASSPDRGGSYNSPLHF
TGTGCCAGCAGCCCTGACAGAGGGGGCTCCTATAATTCACCCCTCCACTTT
>-|few|TRBV19|TRBJ1-3
CASTPRGFDSGNTIYF
TGTGCCAGTACTCCGAGGGGGTTCGACTCTGGAAACACCATATATTTT
>-|-|TRBV28|TRBJ1-5
CASIQTGGWDLGQPQHF
TGTGCCAGCATCCAAACGGGAGGGTGGGACCTCGGTCAGCCCCAGCATTTT
>TRBD2|once|TRBV27|TRBJ2-3
CASSLSPGLAGTEPTDTQYF
TGTGCCAGCAGTTTATCGCCCGGACTAGCGGGGACGGAACCCACAGATACGCAGTATTTT
>-|-|TRBV7-9|TRBJ2-1
CASSLDRRDNEQFF
TGTGCCAGCAGCTTAGATCGACGGGACAATGAGCAGTTCTTC
>TRBD2|-|TRBV19|TRBJ2-1
CASSIGAGVNEQFF
TGTGCCAGTAGTATAGGAGCGGGGGTGAATGAGCAGTTCTTC
>-|once|TRBV6-1|TRBJ1-2
CASSEGPGVGYTF
TGTGCCAGCAGTGAAGGGCCCGGGGTCGGCTACACCTTC
>TRBD2|few|TRBV28|TRBJ2-7
CASSYGTSAYEQYF
TGTGCCAGCAGCTACGGGACTAGCGCCTACGAGCAGTACTTC
>-|-|TRBV18|TRBJ2-5
CASSPPSGSWTQYF
TGTGCCAGCTCACCACCTTCGGGGTCGTGGACCCAGTACTTC
>TRBD2|-|TRBV6-1|TRBJ2-3
CASRERLAGGPDTQYF
TGTGCCAGCAGGGAACGACTAGCGGGAGGGCCAGATACGCAGTATTTT